One sample yielded the 13 T cell receptor beta chains listed below, sequenced in a study of T cells in localized non-small cell lung cancer. Measured with immunoSEQ multiplex PCR; TCRdb has only the in-frame clones, and not every one. Among under 65,000 clones listed, approximately 82% were seen once. This sample comprised peripheral blood, obtained before any cancer treatment. The receptor set was obtained from a female donor older than 55 with stage II squamous cell lung carcinoma.

The chain couples TRBV6-1 to TRBJ1-2; 8 bases align to TRBD1. Germline trimming cut 6 bases from V and 2 bases from J; bases unmatched to any gene: 5. CDR1 MNHNS and CDR2 SASEGT come from the germline V gene. The CDR3 totals 14 residues. CDR3: CASRTQGANYGYTF. CDR3 coding DNA: TGTGCCAGCAGGACCCAGGGGGCGAACTATGGCTACACCTTC.

The J gene is TRBJ2-7, the V gene TRBV7-2; D unclear. Trimming took off 2 bases at V and 7 bases at J, with 6 bases between the two ends. Per germline, CDR1 SGHTA and CDR2 FQGNSA. The CDR3 has 11 residues. The CDR3 loop is CASSLQWEQYF. The CDR3 DNA reads as TGTGCCAGCAGCTTACAGTGGGAGCAGTACTTC.

J is TRBJ1-3 and V is TRBV6-1; no reliable D call. The CDR3 has 14 residues. V was cut by 2 bases and J by 0 bases, with 5 bases left in between. The germline V gene has CDR1 MNHNS and CDR2 SASEGT. The CDR3 protein is CASSEPGSGNTIYF. CDR3 in DNA: TGTGCCAGCAGTGAACCAGGCTCTGGAAACACCATATATTTT.

The chain combines TRBV19 with TRBJ2-4, with 8 bases identical to TRBD1. Trimming cost V 3 bases and J 8 bases; bases outside gene matches: 3. This CDR3 is 13 amino acids long. Germline V CDR1 and CDR2: LNHDA, SQIVND (reference sequence). The CDR3 nucleotides are TGTGCCAGTAGTATTGGGACAGGATACATTCAGTACTTC. Its translation: CASSIGTGYIQYF.

The V and J genes are TRBV30 and TRBJ2-3; TRBD2 matches at 11 bases. This CDR3 spans 16 amino acids. The germline CDR1 and CDR2 sequences are GTSNPN and SVGIG (reference sequence). V lost 8 bases and J lost 4; bases outside the gene matches: 14. CDR3 in DNA: TGTGCCCGTAGCGGGGGGGCTAGAGGAAGGGCAGATACGCAGTATTTT. The encoded protein is CARSGGARGRADTQYF.

This clone was observed a single time. The V call is TRBV2, the J call TRBJ2-6; D call uncertain. The CDR3 is 15 amino acids. Germline V CDR1 and CDR2: SNHLY, FYNNEI. The V and J ends lost 6 bases and 0 bases respectively, with 9 bases between them. Written as DNA, the CDR3 is TGTGCCAGCAGACAGCTACCCTCTGGGGCCAACGTCCTGACTTTC. Protein: CASRQLPSGANVLTF.

This clone was counted between two and nine times. The chain combines TRBV9 with TRBJ1-2, with D uncertain. V lost 0 bases to trimming and J lost 0 bases, with 12 bases between them. Per germline, CDR1 SGDLS and CDR2 YYNGEE. There are 16 residues in the CDR3. CDR3 residues: CASSVEAGSSNYGYTF. CDR3 DNA sequence: TGTGCCAGCAGCGTAGAGGCCGGCAGCTCTAACTATGGCTACACCTTC.

The V call is TRBV5-4, the J call TRBJ1-2; a weak D match, TRBD1 (5 bases). Per the germline V gene, CDR1 is SGHNT and CDR2 is YYREEE (reference sequence). V was shortened by 2 bases and J by 4 bases, with 12 bases between the two germline ends. The CDR3 has 14 residues. DNA for the CDR3: TGTGCCAGCAGCTTTCATGACAGAACCTATGGCTACACCTTC. It specifies CASSFHDRTYGYTF.

The chain combines TRBV7-9 with TRBJ1-4, with TRBD1 as a possible D gene (6 bases). CDR1 and CDR2 (germline): SEHNR, FQNEAQ (reference sequence). The CDR3 has 14 residues. The V gene lost 10 bases and the J gene lost 2 bases, with 14 bases spanning the gap. The DNA for the CDR3 is TGTGCCACCGAATCGGGGGCGACTAATGAAAAACTGTTTTTT. Translation: CATESGATNEKLFF.

The chain uses TRBV27 and TRBJ1-2; 9 bases are shared with TRBD1. Germline CDR1 MNHEY, CDR2 SMNVEV (reference sequence). V trimming: 5 bases; J trimming: 5 bases; junction bases outside the gene matches: 3. This CDR3 contains 13 residues. The CDR3 bases are TGTGCCAGCAGTCCCGGACAGGGGTATGGCTACACCTTC. It codes for CASSPGQGYGYTF.

The chain is built from TRBV7-9 and TRBJ1-1, with D unresolved. Trimming took off 9 bases at V and 4 bases at J, with 18 bases between the two ends. The CDR3 has 14 amino acids. The germline gives CDR1 SEHNR, CDR2 FQNEAQ (reference sequence). The CDR3 loop reads CASAWAHGGTEAFF. The CDR3 DNA reads as TGTGCCAGTGCTTGGGCACATGGAGGCACTGAAGCTTTCTTT.

The rearrangement joins TRBV30 to TRBJ2-3; D gene uncertain. The CDR3 spans 13 residues. Trimming took off 4 bases at V and 1 base at J, with 9 bases between the two ends. Germline V lookup: CDR1 GTSNPN, CDR2 SVGIG (reference sequence). This CDR3 is CAWNPLGTDTQYF. CDR3 nucleotides: TGTGCCTGGAATCCCTTAGGCACAGATACGCAGTATTTT.

The chain uses TRBV19 and TRBJ1-5; 9 bases align to TRBD1. V was clipped by 6 bases and J by 2 bases; unmatched bases: 5. This CDR3 spans 15 amino acids. In germline, CDR1 is LNHDA, CDR2 SQIVND (reference sequence). The CDR3 region is CASRLGQGGNQPQHF. CDR3 sequence (DNA): TGTGCCAGTAGATTGGGACAGGGTGGCAATCAGCCCCAGCATTTT.